The following is a T cell receptor beta chain sequence with its context. Its recognized antigen is unknown. There are no base qualities to consult, and no much larger clone falls within one base. Explained via the paper, the time point label denotes: baseline before first vaccination. The vaccinee samples were drawn from two UK trials, COV001 and COV002, one of which was a single-blind randomized controlled phase 2/3 trial testing AZD1222 (ChAdOx1 nCoV-19) in healthy adults. Trial participant PBMC samples were collected at day 0 and day 28 after the second dose for TCRbeta chain sequencing. This sample was included in a study of T cell responses to AZD1222 COVID-19 vaccine (dated by TCRdb to the early 2020s). For context, the study as a whole: AZD1222 recipients whose second dose came at about 4 weeks and those whose second dose came at about 12 weeks were combined into one group, since spike-specific TCR depth and breadth did not differ between the two schedules. TCR sequencing was performed for about 250 trial participants, of whom about 210 were given two doses of AZD1222 and around 26 were given two doses of MenACWY control vaccine. Enrollment into the trials was organized by age into subgroups of 18-55, 56-69 and 70-plus years, and those subgroups contained about 160, 30 and 59 TCR-sequenced participants, respectively. The paper's findings and limits, for the study overall: CD4 TCRs associated with the vaccine covered the entire spike protein, and the dominant responses were in regions 160-218 and 743-854. In the small 56-69-year group, the increase in depth fell short of significance, most likely because of low power. Nearly half of unique spike-specific TCRs reportedly recognized epitopes outside regions mutated in the B.1.351 and B.1.1.7 variants. Because no samples from the day 14 peak response were available, repertoires could be characterized only after the peak T cell response. A significant rise in spike-specific TCR breadth and depth was observed after two AZD1222 doses relative to day 0 and relative to MenACWY recipients. Conclusions about previously exposed vaccinees are limited, since just 5 or 6 AZD1222 recipients were seropositive for SARS-CoV-2 at baseline. Most participants were white British and females outnumbered males, and the authors suggested that clonal diversity may have been underestimated.

The CDR3 regions of human TCRbeta chains were analyzed by immunosequencing. The source study handled its data this way. TCRs in the repertoires were compared against a reference library of SARS-CoV-2-specific TCRs that had been generated with the MIRA antigen-specificity platform. Breadth meant the fraction of unique TCRs that were SARS-CoV-2-associated, whereas depth meant the fraction of total T cells that were SARS-CoV-2-associated. Each spike-specific TCR was assigned to its reactive spike region and to a CD4 or CD8 class using the MIRA data. Log10-transformed breadth and depth values were compared by one-way ANOVA with Sidak's multiple comparisons tests. Imported from immuneACCESS, the table was reduced by TCRdb to in-frame sequences with V and J called. These copies leave out some clones; in studies compared against another copy, an unresolved V gene accounts for under half, and the cause of the remainder is not known. V, J and clone size were drawn from that table, and D and trimming were deduced from the DNA. This sample comprises around 140,000 clones, approximately 92% of them detected only once. The ten largest clones represent about 1.5% of the sample.

CDR1 and CDR2, looked up from the germline V gene, are SGHTA and FQGTGA. The CDR3, cysteine through phenylalanine, is 14 amino acids long. The only DNA kept is the CDR3, 42 bases in frame from the first base. The V end gives up 4 bases and the J end 5 bases, leaving 5 bases in the junction not matched to a gene. The sequencing here drew on peripheral blood, taken on day 0 of AZD1222 vaccination. The sequence links TRBV7-3 to TRBJ1-1; the junction holds 9 bases that match TRBD1. This sequence was found in an adult in good health. The DNA sequence is as follows: TGTGCCAGCAGCTCGGGGACAGGGCGGACTGAAGCTTTCTTT. It translates to CASSSGTGRTEAFF.